Each of the 18 T cell receptor beta chains below was sequenced from the same sample in a study of CD8 T cells in ankylosing spondylitis. Overall study results and limits: Characteristic, it appeared, of ankylosing spondylitis blood was a TCR beta motif of roughly eight highly homologous variants.

TCRdb independently ran MiXCR on the 5' RACE reads; one entry per CDR3 protein. The sample records around 540,000 distinct CDR3 sequences, 9.5% to 15% being singletons. The antigens for these receptors are not known. The sequenced material came from blood, either unsorted or a sorted T cell fraction (not recorded which). These TCRs come from a male donor with ankylosing spondylitis.

This clonotype was seen a few times. This sequence joins TRBV14 and TRBJ2-1; no firm D call. V was shortened by 1 base and J by 3 bases, with 13 bases between the two germline ends. The CDR3 runs to 16 residues. Germline CDR1 reads SGHDN; CDR2 reads FVKESK. CDR3 sequence (DNA): TGTGCCAGCAGCCAAGGGGTTCCTAGGAGCTACAATGAGCAGTTCTTC. This codes for CASSQGVPRSYNEQFF.

This clonotype appeared a few times. The chain combines TRBV2 with TRBJ1-3, with D unclear. Germline CDR1 SNHLY, CDR2 FYNNEI. The CDR3 contains 13 residues. The germline V and J ends were trimmed by 6 bases and 4 bases, with 10 bases remaining between them. In DNA form, the CDR3 reads TGTGCCAGCAGCACTAAAGGAGGAAACACCATATATTTT. Protein: CASSTKGGNTIYF.

The V gene is TRBV4-2, the J gene TRBJ2-7, with D perhaps matching TRBD1 (6 bases). The CDR3 is 15 amino acids. Germline assignment: CDR1 LGHNA and CDR2 YNFKEQ. The germline V and J ends were trimmed by 0 bases and 3 bases, with 12 bases remaining between them. As DNA, the CDR3 is TGTGCCAGCAGCCAAGAACTGAGAGGGGGCTACGAGCAGTACGTC. Protein: CASSQELRGGYEQYV.

V is TRBV5-1 and J is TRBJ1-1, with TRBD1 matching 7 bases. The junction had 6 bases not matched to a gene; V was cut back by 2 bases and J by 5 bases. CDR3 size: 14 residues. CDR1 SGHRS and CDR2 YFSETQ come from the germline V gene. This CDR3 is CASSFETGKTEAFF. The DNA for the CDR3 is TGCGCCAGCAGCTTCGAGACAGGGAAGACTGAAGCTTTCTTT.

The CDR3 loop is CATSDPGQGGNEQYF. CDR3 bases: TGTGCCACCAGTGATCCGGGACAGGGAGGTAACGAGCAGTACTTC. The V and J genes are TRBV24-1 and TRBJ2-7; 9 positions agree with TRBD1. Germline V gene lookup returns CDR1 KGHDR and CDR2 SFDVKD. This CDR3 has 15 amino acids. The V and J ends lost 3 bases and 5 bases, in that order; junction bases with no gene match: 7.

The rearrangement links TRBV24-1 to TRBJ1-1; TRBD1 agrees at 9 bases. Germline CDR1 and CDR2: KGHDR and SFDVKD. V trimming: 5 bases; J trimming: 8 bases; junction bases outside the gene matches: 5. The CDR3 consists of 13 residues. The DNA of the CDR3 is TGTGCCACCAGTGCCACAGGGGGCGCAGAAGCTTTCTTT. It translates to CATSATGGAEAFF.

The chain is built from TRBV25-1 and TRBJ1-2, with D perhaps matching TRBD1 (5 bases). The CDR3 totals 15 residues. Germline lookup yields CDR1 MGHDK and CDR2 SYGVNS. V lost 2 bases and J 1 base, leaving 11 bases between the germline ends. The CDR3 loop is CASSEGGLINYGYTF. The CDR3 DNA reads TGTGCCAGCAGTGAAGGGGGACTGATTAACTATGGCTACACCTTC.

There are a few counts of this clonotype. The genes are TRBV7-9 and TRBJ2-3; D is perhaps TRBD1 or TRBD2 (5 bases each). The germline V gene has CDR1 SEHNR and CDR2 FQNEAQ (reference sequence). This CDR3 region has 16 residues. V lost 5 bases and J 3 bases, leaving 18 bases between the germline ends. CDR3: CASSTGRSPETDTQYF. The CDR3, as DNA: TGTGCCAGCAGCACGGGACGCTCCCCGGAAACAGATACGCAGTATTTT.

This clonotype has a handful of counts. The rearrangement links TRBV4-2 to TRBJ2-5; 7 positions agree with TRBD2. Germline V lookup: CDR1 LGHNA, CDR2 YNFKEQ. V was clipped by 0 bases and J by 4 bases; unmatched bases: 11. This CDR3 has 17 residues. For the CDR3, the DNA is TGTGCCAGCAGCCAAGAAGAGGGAGCGGGGCTTGGAGAGACCCAGTACTTC. Its protein product is CASSQEEGAGLGETQYF.

This clonotype has a count of ten or more. This chain joins TRBV29-1 and TRBJ2-5, with D possibly matching TRBD1 (6 bases). The CDR3 is 18 residues long. The germline V and J ends were trimmed by 0 bases and 1 base, with 21 bases remaining between them. Germline V lookup: CDR1 SQVTM, CDR2 ANQGSEA. The CDR3: CSVEDPWGPGGPQETQYF. In nucleotides, the CDR3 is TGCAGCGTTGAAGATCCCTGGGGGCCGGGTGGGCCCCAAGAGACCCAGTACTTC.

The V gene is TRBV6-2 or TRBV6-3, the J gene TRBJ2-4, with a possible D match to TRBD2 (6 bases). The CDR3 has 15 amino acids. The ends were cut back, 7 bases at V and 1 base at J, with 14 bases in the middle. Looked up from germline, CDR1 is MNHEY and CDR2 is SVGEGT. The CDR3 nucleotides read TGTGCCAGCACCCCGGACCGGGGGGCCAAAAACATTCAGTACTTC. Encoded protein: CASTPDRGAKNIQYF.

This clonotype was counted ten times or more. This sequence joins TRBV12-3 or TRBV12-4 and TRBJ2-1, with 11 nucleotides matching TRBD2. This CDR3 has 19 amino acids. V dropped 4 bases and J dropped 0; count of bases not matched to a gene: 11. The CDR3 bases are TGTGCCAGCAGTTCGCTAGCGGGAGGAGGTGATAGCTCCTACAATGAGCAGTTCTTC. Its translation: CASSSLAGGGDSSYNEQFF.

The chain has TRBV24-1 and TRBJ2-3, with a possible D match to TRBD2 (7 bases). Trimming removed 9 bases at V and 2 bases at J, with 17 bases between. CDR1 is KGHDR and CDR2 is SFDVKD in the germline V gene. CDR3 size: 15 residues. In DNA, the CDR3 is TGTGCCACCCAAGAAGGGGGGGACCTCACAGATACGCAGTATTTT. Translation: CATQEGGDLTDTQYF.

This clonotype is a singleton in its sample. The rearrangement uses TRBV5-6 and TRBJ2-1; D gene uncertain. V was shortened by 0 bases and J by 3 bases, with 10 bases between the two germline ends. The CDR3 runs to 15 residues. Germline assignment: CDR1 SGHDT and CDR2 YYEEEE. This CDR3 is CASSLGFTDYNEQFF. Here the CDR3 DNA reads TGTGCCAGCAGCTTGGGCTTCACAGACTACAATGAGCAGTTCTTC.

The sample holds many counts of this clonotype. The chain has TRBV12-3 or TRBV12-4 and TRBJ2-7; TRBD2 matches 9 bases. This CDR3 region has 15 residues. J gave up 0 bases and V 5 bases, and 5 bases lay outside the gene matches. For the CDR3, the DNA is TGTGCCAGCAGTCGTATAGCGGGAGCCTCCTACGAGCAGTACTTC. As protein: CASSRIAGASYEQYF.

This clonotype was found a few times. This chain connects TRBV30 to TRBJ2-3; the D gene is possibly TRBD2 (5 bases). Germline loops: CDR1 GTSNPN, CDR2 SVGIG (reference sequence). The length of the CDR3 is 10 residues. Trimming took 1 base from V and 9 from J, leaving 5 bases between them. The CDR3 bases are TGTGCCTGGAGTGGGGAGACGCAGTATTTT. The encoded protein is CAWSGETQYF.

The V gene is TRBV27, the J gene TRBJ2-3; D unresolved. This CDR3 comprises 18 residues. Germline CDR1 reads MNHEY; CDR2 reads SMNVEV (reference sequence). Trimming pared 0 bases from V and 0 bases from J, leaving 16 bases between. The CDR3 coding sequence is TGTGCCAGCAGTTTATCCCCTCCCGGGTTGGGGAGCACAGATACGCAGTATTTT. This codes for CASSLSPPGLGSTDTQYF.

This clonotype was seen a handful of times. The rearrangement joins TRBV27 to TRBJ2-7, with D unclear. Germline V lookup: CDR1 MNHEY, CDR2 SMNVEV (reference sequence). The V end lost 7 bases, the J end lost 6 bases, and 19 bases lay between the germline ends. The CDR3 spans 14 residues. CDR3 in DNA: TGTGCCAGCATCAAAGGGTCGGCGCACGGCGAGCAGTACTTC. This translates into CASIKGSAHGEQYF.